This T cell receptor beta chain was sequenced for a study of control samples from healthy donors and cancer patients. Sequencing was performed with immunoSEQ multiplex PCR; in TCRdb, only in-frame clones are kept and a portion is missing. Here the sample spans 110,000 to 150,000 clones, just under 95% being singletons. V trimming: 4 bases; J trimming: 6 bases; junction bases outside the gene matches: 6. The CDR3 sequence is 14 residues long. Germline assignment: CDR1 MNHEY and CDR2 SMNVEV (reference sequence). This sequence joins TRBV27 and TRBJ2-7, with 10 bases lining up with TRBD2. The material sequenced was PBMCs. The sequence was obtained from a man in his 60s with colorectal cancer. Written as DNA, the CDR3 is TGTGCCAGCAGTTCTCCGGGACTAGCGACCGAGCAGTACTTC. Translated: CASSSPGLATEQYF.